These 16 T cell receptor beta chains came from one sample sequenced in a study of low-dose radiotherapy and immunotherapy resistance in tumors. Documented time point: before trial treatment. A constant-region primer paired with the V-primer adapter amplified TCRs over about 19 PCR cycles. Via MiXCR, TCRdb re-called the reads, giving one row per CDR3 protein. This sample has tens of thousands of distinct CDR3 sequences; approximately 10% occur once, and the top ten carry 6.2%. The input for sequencing was PBMCs, taken before treatment. The receptors originated from a female donor with ovarian cancer.

The chain is built from TRBV28 and TRBJ2-3, with D perhaps matching TRBD1 (5 bases). CDR1 is MDHEN, CDR2 SYDVKM, per germline. V lost 3 bases, J lost 2 bases, and 9 bases lay in between. The CDR3 runs to 14 residues. The CDR3 loop is CASSLAGNTDTQYF. The CDR3 DNA follows: TGTGCCAGCAGTTTGGCAGGGAACACAGATACGCAGTATTTT.

This clonotype was picked up many times. This chain uses TRBV27 with TRBJ2-2; no clear D. Germline CDR1 reads MNHEY; CDR2 reads SMNVEV (reference sequence). This CDR3 has 12 amino acids. V lost 4 bases to trimming and J lost 7 bases, with 7 bases between them. The CDR3 coding sequence is TGTGCCAGCAGTTCTCAACACGGGGAGCTGTTTTTT. Translating it yields CASSSQHGELFF.

This clonotype came up many times. This chain links TRBV24-1 with TRBJ2-1, with D uncertain. The CDR3 is 16 residues long. The germline CDR1 and CDR2 sequences are KGHDR and SFDVKD. The ends were cut back, 2 bases at V and 2 bases at J, with 12 bases in the middle. The CDR3 DNA sequence: TGTGCCACCAGTGATTCCACTCGCGGCACCTACAATGAGCAGTTCTTC. Its translation: CATSDSTRGTYNEQFF.

The sample holds many counts of this clonotype. The J gene is TRBJ2-7, the V gene TRBV20-1, with TRBD2 matching over 12 bases. The CDR3 has 14 amino acids. J lost 6 bases, V lost 3 bases, and 6 bases had no gene match. CDR1 and CDR2 (germline): DFQATT, SNEGSKA (reference sequence). This chain's CDR3 is CSASLAGGPLEQYF. The CDR3 coding sequence is TGCAGTGCTAGCCTAGCGGGAGGGCCTCTCGAGCAGTACTTC.

This clonotype was recorded many times. V gene TRBV29-1 combines with J gene TRBJ2-3; D unclear. The CDR3 sequence is 10 residues long. Germline CDR1 is SQVTM and CDR2 is ANQGSEA. Trimming took 7 bases from V and 4 from J, leaving 6 bases between them. This CDR3 reads CSAIADTQYF. CDR3 bases: TGCAGCGCAATAGCAGATACGCAGTATTTT.

This clonotype has at least ten counts. J is TRBJ2-7 and V is TRBV4-1, with 11 bases lining up with TRBD2. CDR1 is MGHRA, CDR2 YSYEKL, per germline. J gave up 3 bases and V 4 bases, and 2 bases lay outside the gene matches. The CDR3 has 14 amino acids. The CDR3 region is CASSPGTSGYEQYF. CDR3 nucleotides: TGCGCCAGCAGCCCCGGGACTAGCGGCTACGAGCAGTACTTC.

At least ten counts were recorded for this clonotype. The V call is TRBV2, the J call TRBJ2-1, with a possible D match to TRBD2 (7 bases). Germline V gives CDR1 SNHLY, CDR2 FYNNEI. CDR3 length equals 15 residues. The V end lost 6 bases, the J end lost 2 bases, and 14 bases lay between the germline ends. The CDR3 DNA follows: TGTGCCAGCAGGATACAGGGAGGGCCCTACAATGAGCAGTTCTTC. Protein product: CASRIQGGPYNEQFF.

This clonotype occurred many times. This chain joins TRBV19 and TRBJ1-5; D is uncertain. CDR1 and CDR2 (germline): LNHDA, SQIVND (reference sequence). V lost 3 bases, J lost 6 bases, and 9 bases lay in between. This CDR3 contains 13 residues. The CDR3 loop is CASSILKSQPQHF. In nucleotides, the CDR3 is TGTGCCAGTAGTATCCTTAAGTCTCAGCCCCAGCATTTT. The full variable domain, with the rest looked up from reference TRBV19 and TRBJ1-5, is DGGITQSPKYLFRKEGQNVTLSCEQNLNHDAMYWYRQDPGQGLRLIYYSQIVNDFQKGDIAEGYSVSREKKESFPLTVTSAQKNPTAFYLCASSILKSQPQHFGDGTRLSIL.

This clonotype was recorded many times. V is TRBV11-2 and J is TRBJ2-7; D gene unclear. Between the trimmed V and J ends, which lost 6 bases and 0 bases, there was a span of 12 bases. This CDR3 comprises 14 residues. Germline CDR1 SGHAT, CDR2 FQNNGV. CDR3 residues: CASSPSANSYEQYF. The CDR3 DNA is TGTGCCAGCAGTCCGAGCGCTAACTCCTACGAGCAGTACTTC.

This clonotype was recorded at least ten times. The chain employs TRBV24-1 and TRBJ2-2; 7 bases map to TRBD2. Germline lookup yields CDR1 KGHDR and CDR2 SFDVKD. The length of the CDR3 is 17 residues. Germline trimming cut 3 bases from V and 0 bases from J; bases unmatched to any gene: 6. Written as DNA, the CDR3 is TGTGCCACCAGTGATATGGGGGGGACCTCGAACACCGGGGAGCTGTTTTTT. Translated, it gives CATSDMGGTSNTGELFF.

The count of this clonotype is one. The limits of the CDR3 on the DNA are not certain, so only TCRdb's listed CDR3 is given. The V call is TRBV5-1, the J call TRBJ2-2; the table's D gene call, TRBD1, was not cross checked with the DNA. The CDR3 is 16 amino acids long, termini counted. Germline values: CDR1 SGHRS, CDR2 YFSETQ. CDR3 loop: CASRSDSSNTGELFFF.

This clonotype showed up many times. The V gene is TRBV29-1, the J gene TRBJ1-1; TRBD1 aligns across 7 bases. Per the germline V gene, CDR1 is SQVTM and CDR2 is ANQGSEA. V lost 4 bases and J lost 4; bases outside the gene matches: 6. There are 13 residues in the CDR3. The CDR3 sequence is CSVVTRQGTEAFF. The CDR3 DNA reads as TGCAGCGTTGTTACCCGACAGGGCACTGAAGCTTTCTTT. Based on the CDR3 plus reference TRBV29-1 and TRBJ1-1, the full variable domain is SAVISQKPSRDICQRGTSLTIQCQVDSQVTMMFWYRQQPGQSLTLIATANQGSEATYESGFVIDKFPISRPNLTFSTLTVSNMSPEDSSIYLCSVVTRQGTEAFFGQGTRLTVV.

On this clonotype: A single base is all that separates this from a far larger clone, so a read error is likely. The CDR3 sequence: CASSPGQGRNEQYF. CDR3 DNA: TGTGCCAGCAGCCCGGGACAGGGAAGAAATGAGCAGTACTTC. The rearrangement uses TRBV14 and TRBJ2-7; 9 nucleotides match TRBD1. The CDR3 length is 14 residues. The junction had 8 bases not matched to a gene; V was cut back by 4 bases and J by 7 bases. Germline V gives CDR1 SGHDN, CDR2 FVKESK.

This clonotype was counted at least ten times. The chain combines TRBV7-9 with TRBJ2-5; TRBD2 agrees at 10 bases. The length of the CDR3 is 16 residues. Germline CDR1 and CDR2: SEHNR and FQNEAQ (reference sequence). The J segment lost 1 base and the V segment lost 1 base, leaving 3 bases of the junction unmatched. CDR3 bases: TGTGCCAGCAGCTTAGAGCGGGGGGGCCTCCAAGAGACCCAGTACTTC. Translated: CASSLERGGLQETQYF.

This clonotype was seen repeatedly, ten times or more. In DNA, the CDR3 is TGTGCCAGCTGGATGGACGGGACTAGCACAGATACGCAGTATTTT. Its protein is CASWMDGTSTDTQYF. The chain joins TRBV28 to TRBJ2-3; D perhaps matches TRBD2 (6 bases). CDR1 is MDHEN, CDR2 SYDVKM, per germline. V was pared by 8 bases and J by 0 bases, with 15 bases between. The CDR3 length is 15 residues.

There are many counts of this clonotype. The V gene is TRBV5-4, the J gene TRBJ2-1; D perhaps matches TRBD2 (6 bases). This CDR3 has 14 amino acids. V lost 1 base and J 5 bases, leaving 10 bases between the germline ends. CDR1 and CDR2 from the germline V gene are SGHNT and YYREEE (reference sequence). This CDR3 reads CASSLPGSHNEQFF. The CDR3 region has the DNA TGTGCCAGCAGCTTGCCCGGGAGCCACAATGAGCAGTTCTTC.